The 17 T cell receptor beta chains reported below all come from one sample, sequenced in a study of blood T cell repertoires in COVID-19. Some clones are missing from TCRdb's copy, which holds only in-frame ones; the method was immunoSEQ multiplex PCR. This table holds about 97,000 clones, around 92% found once. Input material: peripheral blood. Receptors were obtained from a man between 50 and 59 years old with active COVID-19.

The genes are TRBV28 and TRBJ2-3; TRBD2 might be the D (6 bases). The CDR3 is 21 amino acids. In germline, CDR1 is MDHEN, CDR2 SYDVKM. V was trimmed by 3 bases and J by 0 bases, leaving 28 bases between them. The CDR3 reads CASSFLTLPGLKNTSTDTQYF. The CDR3 DNA is TGTGCCAGCAGTTTCTTAACCCTTCCGGGACTCAAAAATACTAGCACAGATACGCAGTATTTT.

V is TRBV18 and J is TRBJ1-4, with TRBD1 identical over 7 bases. This CDR3 comprises 14 residues. After removal of 3 bases from V and 10 bases from J, the junction contained 8 bases not matched to a gene. From germline, CDR1 is KGHSH and CDR2 LQKENI. The chain's CDR3 is CASSPEEGAGKLFF. CDR3 in DNA: TGTGCCAGCTCACCCGAAGAGGGGGCCGGAAAACTGTTTTTT.

The V gene is TRBV10-3, the J gene TRBJ2-1; 10 nucleotides align to TRBD2. Germline V gene lookup returns CDR1 ENHRY and CDR2 SYGVKD. Trimming at V came to 11 bases and at J to 6 bases, leaving 4 bases not matched to a gene. The CDR3 spans 12 residues. The CDR3 DNA is TGTGCCTCCGGGACTAGCGTCAATGAGCAGTTCTTC. Translation: CASGTSVNEQFF.

This chain links TRBV3-1 (or the pseudogene TRBV3-2) with TRBJ2-2, with 10 bases aligning to TRBD1. Germline CDR1 is LGHDT and CDR2 is YNNKEL (reference sequence). Trimming took 4 bases from V and 7 from J; bases not matched to a gene: 12. The CDR3 totals 17 residues. CDR3 nucleotides: TGTGCCAGCAGCCGACAAAGGACAGGGGGGTTCATCGGGGAGCTGTTTTTT. This gives the protein CASSRQRTGGFIGELFF.

CDR3 protein: CASSRARGAWTEAFF. The CDR3 region has the DNA TGTGCCAGCAGCCGGGCCCGGGGGGCGTGGACTGAAGCTTTCTTT. The chain carries TRBV28 and TRBJ1-1; possible D gene TRBD1, 6 bases. V shed 6 bases and J shed 5 bases, with 19 bases lying between them. This CDR3 has 15 amino acids. CDR1 MDHEN and CDR2 SYDVKM come from the germline V gene.

This chain joins TRBV9 and TRBJ2-1; 12 bases fit TRBD2. CDR3 length: 17 residues. J gave up 2 bases and V 3 bases, and 6 bases lay outside the gene matches. Per the germline V gene, CDR1 is SGDLS and CDR2 is YYNGEE. In DNA form, the CDR3 reads TGTGCCAGCAGCGCGGAGGGACTAGCGGGCCCCTACAATGAGCAGTTCTTC. Translation gives CASSAEGLAGPYNEQFF.

The genes are TRBV7-9 and TRBJ2-1; TRBD1 might be the D (6 bases). The CDR3 loop spans 14 amino acids. V was clipped by 7 bases and J by 6 bases, with 16 bases between them. Germline CDR1 reads SEHNR; CDR2 reads FQNEAQ (reference sequence). The CDR3 nucleotides read TGTGCCAGCACTCCAACAGGGTCTGGCAATGAGCAGTTCTTC. Amino acids: CASTPTGSGNEQFF.

This chain connects TRBV19 to TRBJ2-1, with TRBD2 as a possible D gene (6 bases). The V and J ends lost 7 bases and 4 bases respectively, with 14 bases between them. Germline values: CDR1 LNHDA, CDR2 SQIVND (reference sequence). CDR3 size: 14 residues. The CDR3 DNA sequence: TGTGCCAGTAAGGGAAGGACTACTTACAATGAGCAGTTCTTC. It is translated as CASKGRTTYNEQFF.

CDR3 residues: CASSPRVTYEQYF. Written as DNA, the CDR3 is TGCGCCAGCAGCCCCAGGGTAACCTACGAGCAGTACTTC. The chain carries TRBV5-1 and TRBJ2-7, with D maybe TRBD1 (5 bases). Deletions cut 4 bases from V and 2 bases from J, with 10 bases between. This CDR3 has 13 residues. Germline V gene lookup returns CDR1 SGHRS and CDR2 YFSETQ.

The gene calls are TRBV19 and TRBJ1-1, with D unresolved. The V end was cut by 5 bases, the J end by 3 bases, with 16 bases between. The CDR3 length is 15 residues. Germline V gives CDR1 LNHDA, CDR2 SQIVND (reference sequence). Here the CDR3 DNA reads TGTGCCAGTAGTCCTCTCGGTGGAGTTTACACTGAAGCTTTCTTT. Translation gives CASSPLGGVYTEAFF.

The genes are TRBV28 and TRBJ2-2; D may be TRBD2 (6 bases). The CDR3 is 15 residues long. Between the trimmed V and J ends, which lost 5 bases and 3 bases, there was a span of 13 bases. Germline V gene lookup returns CDR1 MDHEN and CDR2 SYDVKM. This chain's CDR3 is CASSSSGGYTGELFF. The CDR3, as DNA: TGTGCCAGCAGTAGTAGCGGAGGGTACACCGGGGAGCTGTTTTTT.

The rearrangement joins TRBV30 to TRBJ2-7; D is perhaps TRBD2 (6 bases). Deletions cut 2 bases from V and 4 bases from J, with 12 bases between. CDR1 GTSNPN and CDR2 SVGIG come from the germline V gene (reference sequence). This CDR3 comprises 13 residues. As DNA, the CDR3 is TGTGCCTGGAGTTGGAGGGTGGGGTACGAGCAGTACTTC. Its protein is CAWSWRVGYEQYF.

This chain uses TRBV28 with TRBJ1-2; D is ambiguous. CDR3 length equals 13 residues. The germline V gene encodes CDR1 MDHEN and CDR2 SYDVKM. V was clipped by 2 bases and J by 8 bases, with 12 bases between them. This CDR3 reads CASSLVPNRGYTF. For the CDR3, the DNA is TGTGCCAGCAGTTTAGTCCCGAATCGGGGCTACACCTTC.

The chain uses TRBV5-1 and TRBJ2-1; TRBD2 aligns across 11 bases. The J segment lost 7 bases and the V segment lost 2 bases, leaving 5 bases of the junction unmatched. This CDR3 contains 15 residues. Germline values: CDR1 SGHRS, CDR2 YFSETQ. For the CDR3, the DNA is TGCGCCAGCAGCTTACTAGCGGGAGATAATAATGAGCAGTTCTTC. Translation: CASSLLAGDNNEQFF.

This rearrangement joins TRBV5-6 to TRBJ1-1, with 8 nucleotides matching TRBD1. This CDR3 is 15 amino acids long. V gave up 1 base and J gave up 3 bases; unmatched junction bases: 5. Germline V gene sequence: CDR1 SGHDT, CDR2 YYEEEE. The CDR3 region has the DNA TGTGCCAGCAGCTTGCGTCCGGGACAGGACACTGAAGCTTTCTTT. Translation gives CASSLRPGQDTEAFF.

This sequence joins TRBV5-1 and TRBJ2-1; D is uncertain. The CDR3 is made up of 15 amino acids. Germline V gene sequence: CDR1 SGHRS, CDR2 YFSETQ. Trimming shortened V by 1 base and J by 0 bases, and 8 bases separated the two germline ends. CDR3 DNA sequence: TGCGCCAGCAGCTTGCGGGTTAGCTCCTACAATGAGCAGTTCTTC. It encodes CASSLRVSSYNEQFF.

The chain joins TRBV7-9 to TRBJ1-5; possibly TRBD1 for D (6 bases). V lost 5 bases and J 4 bases, leaving 12 bases between the germline ends. The CDR3 runs 14 residues. In germline, CDR1 is SEHNR, CDR2 FQNEAQ (reference sequence). As DNA, the CDR3 is TGTGCCAGCAGCCCCGGACAGTTTAATCAGCCCCAGCATTTT. Protein: CASSPGQFNQPQHF.